Following are 25 T cell receptor beta chains from one sample sequenced in a study of control samples from healthy donors and cancer patients. Sequencing used immunoSEQ multiplex PCR; TCRdb keeps in-frame clones, though not all of them. The sample shows hundreds of thousands of clones, approximately 80% of them seen only once. The source material was PBMCs. The receptors shown here come from a woman between 55 and 75 years old with lung cancer.

The gene calls are TRBV11-2 and TRBJ1-6; D unresolved. V lost 0 bases and J 3 bases, leaving 12 bases between the germline ends. CDR3 length equals 17 residues. The germline CDR1 and CDR2 sequences are SGHAT and FQNNGV. The CDR3 DNA reads TGTGCCAGCAGCTTAGAGGCAGCCCAAATCTATAATTCACCCCTCCACTTT. Translating gives CASSLEAAQIYNSPLHF.

This rearrangement joins TRBV3-1 (or the pseudogene TRBV3-2) to TRBJ2-3, with D perhaps TRBD1 (6 bases). Germline-derived CDR1 and CDR2 are LGHDT and YNNKEL (reference sequence). V lost 4 bases to trimming and J lost 6 bases, with 20 bases between them. The CDR3 sequence is 16 residues long. The CDR3 is CASSLQQGPLGDTQYF. In nucleotides, the CDR3 is TGTGCCAGCAGCCTTCAACAGGGTCCGCTTGGGGATACGCAGTATTTT.

The chain uses TRBV6-2 or TRBV6-3 and TRBJ2-7; D might be TRBD2 (6 bases). Looked up from germline, CDR1 is MNHEY and CDR2 is SVGEGT. CDR3 length equals 12 residues. The V and J ends lost 2 bases and 6 bases respectively, with 8 bases between them. As DNA, the CDR3 is TGTGCCAGCAGTTACCGGCGGGGCGAGCAGTACTTC. Its protein is CASSYRRGEQYF.

Concerning this clone itself: A read error may be the cause here, since a much bigger clone is one base away. The rearrangement uses TRBV5-1 and TRBJ2-7; 8 nucleotides agree with TRBD2. Germline CDR1 and CDR2: SGHRS and YFSETQ. CDR3 length equals 21 residues. The J segment lost 1 base and the V segment lost 5 bases, leaving 26 bases of the junction unmatched. The chain's CDR3 is CASSLASPRLARGPSSYEQYF. The CDR3 nucleotides are TGCGCCAGCAGTCTAGCCTCACCCAGACTAGCGAGAGGGCCTTCATCCTACGAGCAGTACTTC. Using reference TRBV5-1 and TRBJ2-7 for the parts outside the CDR3, the full variable domain is KAGVTQTPRYLIKTRGQQVTLSCSPISGHRSVSWYQQTPGQGLQFLFEYFSETQRNKGNFPGRFSGRQFSNSRSEMNVSTLELGDSALYLCASSLASPRLARGPSSYEQYFGPGTRLTVT.

The chain couples TRBV10-2 to TRBJ2-7; D might be TRBD1 (6 bases). The CDR3 consists of 17 residues. Germline V gives CDR1 WSHSY, CDR2 SAAADI. Deletions cut 4 bases from V and 4 bases from J, with 23 bases between. The CDR3 protein is CASSALGGRGGSYEQYF. CDR3 DNA sequence: TGCGCCAGCAGTGCCCTCGGTGGCAGGGGTGGGAGTTACGAGCAGTACTTC.

This chain uses TRBV7-2 with TRBJ1-4; TRBD1 agrees at 8 bases. CDR3 length: 11 amino acids. Germline V gene sequence: CDR1 SGHTA, CDR2 FQGNSA. J gave up 12 bases and V 3 bases, and 0 bases lay outside the gene matches. The CDR3 nucleotides are TGTGCCAGCAGCTTGGACAGGGAACTGTTTTTT. As protein: CASSLDRELFF. The entire variable domain, with the rest obtained from reference TRBV7-2 and TRBJ1-4, is as follows: GAGVSQSPSNKVTEKGKDVELRCDPISGHTALYWYRQSLGQGLEFLIYFQGNSAPDKSGLPSDRFSAERTGGSVSTLTIQRTQQEDSAVYLCASSLDRELFFGSGTQLSVL.

This clone was counted a single time. The J gene is TRBJ2-7, the V gene TRBV9, with D unclear. V lost 0 bases and J lost 4, with 14 bases in between. CDR1 SGDLS and CDR2 YYNGEE come from the germline V gene. The CDR3 loop spans 15 amino acids. The CDR3 sequence: CASSVASVGIYEQYF. The CDR3 nucleotides are TGTGCCAGCAGCGTAGCCAGCGTGGGGATTTACGAGCAGTACTTC.

Notes on this clone: At the DNA level, this CDR3 is encoded by other sequences in the same sample as well. The rearrangement uses TRBV6-5 and TRBJ2-1, with D unclear. CDR3 length: 11 amino acids. V lost 0 bases, J lost 10 bases, and 4 bases lay in between. Germline V lookup: CDR1 MNHEY, CDR2 SVGAGI. The CDR3 DNA sequence: TGTGCCAGCAGTTACTCGGGGGAGCAGTTCTTC. Its protein product is CASSYSGEQFF.

This sequence joins TRBV23-1 and TRBJ2-7, with D possibly matching TRBD1 (5 bases). TRBV23-1 is an open reading frame, and its role is uncertain. The CDR3 is made up of 14 amino acids. V gave up 3 bases and J gave up 3 bases, with 12 bases separating them. CDR3 protein: CASSHDSNSYEQYF. The CDR3, as DNA: TGCGCCAGCAGTCACGACAGCAATAGCTACGAGCAGTACTTC.

This clone was counted between two and nine times. CDR3: CASSQALRGRGGELFF. The CDR3 DNA follows: TGCGCCAGCAGCCAAGCTCTCCGGGGTCGGGGAGGGGAGCTGTTTTTT. The genes are TRBV4-1 and TRBJ2-2, with D tentatively TRBD2 (5 bases). Per germline, CDR1 MGHRA and CDR2 YSYEKL. V lost 1 base and J 8 bases, leaving 17 bases between the germline ends. This CDR3 comprises 16 residues.

V usage is TRBV7-3 and J usage is TRBJ1-1; weak D call: TRBD1 (5 bases). Germline-derived CDR1 and CDR2 are SGHTA and FQGTGA. This CDR3 region has 12 residues. Trimming took off 4 bases at V and 4 bases at J, with 7 bases between the two ends. Here the CDR3 reads CASSSRGTEAFF. CDR3 sequence (DNA): TGTGCCAGCAGCTCTAGGGGCACTGAAGCTTTCTTT.

The chain has TRBV27 and TRBJ2-1; D unclear. The CDR3 has 13 residues. The germline V gene has CDR1 MNHEY and CDR2 SMNVEV (reference sequence). Trimming took off 4 bases at V and 6 bases at J, with 10 bases between the two ends. The CDR3 is CASSYGPVNEQFF. DNA for the CDR3: TGTGCCAGCAGTTATGGGCCCGTCAATGAGCAGTTCTTC.

This clone was detected only a few times. The chain couples TRBV5-1 to TRBJ2-3, with D perhaps TRBD2 (6 bases). The germline V and J ends were trimmed by 3 bases and 2 bases, with 10 bases remaining between them. Germline CDR1 SGHRS, CDR2 YFSETQ. The CDR3 totals 14 residues. DNA of the CDR3: TGCGCCAGCAGCTGGGGGACTTACACAGATACGCAGTATTTT. Translating gives CASSWGTYTDTQYF.

CDR3 protein: CASSLGASTDTQYF. In DNA, the CDR3 is TGTGCCAGCAGCTTAGGAGCTAGCACAGATACGCAGTATTTT. The chain combines TRBV11-3 with TRBJ2-3; no firm D call. The V end lost 1 base, the J end lost 0 bases, and 5 bases lay between the germline ends. Germline V gives CDR1 SGHNT, CDR2 YENEEA. The CDR3 runs to 14 residues.

With respect to this clone: Other nucleotide sequences from this sample produce the same CDR3. The rearrangement joins TRBV5-4 to TRBJ1-1; 10 bases fit TRBD1. This CDR3 region has 16 residues. Trimming took 0 bases from V and 0 from J; bases not matched to a gene: 2. Looked up from germline, CDR1 is SGHNT and CDR2 is YYREEE (reference sequence). The CDR3 sequence: CASSLGQGAMNTEAFF. CDR3 sequence (DNA): TGTGCCAGCAGCTTGGGACAGGGGGCCATGAACACTGAAGCTTTCTTT.

This clone was detected only a few times. The genes are TRBV2 and TRBJ1-3, with D possibly being TRBD1 (5 bases). Trimming cost V 5 bases and J 1 base, with 12 bases left between them. This CDR3 has 15 residues. Germline-derived CDR1 and CDR2 are SNHLY and FYNNEI. Written as DNA, the CDR3 is TGTGCCAGCAGTTCGTTGGGGGTATCTGGAAACACCATATATTTT. Translation gives CASSSLGVSGNTIYF. The variable domain in full, completed from reference TRBV2 and TRBJ1-3, reads EPEVTQTPSHQVTQMGQEVILRCVPISNHLYFYWYRQILGQKVEFLVSFYNNEISEKSEIFDDQFSVERPDGSNFTLKIRSTKLEDSAMYFCASSSLGVSGNTIYFGEGSWLTVV.

V gene TRBV5-1 combines with J gene TRBJ2-7; D not certain. Germline V gene lookup returns CDR1 SGHRS and CDR2 YFSETQ. V gave up 2 bases and J gave up 6 bases, with 21 bases separating them. The CDR3 covers 16 residues. The CDR3 protein is CASSFSLSWGATEQYF. The CDR3 coding sequence is TGCGCCAGCAGCTTCTCTTTAAGTTGGGGTGCTACCGAGCAGTACTTC. The entire variable domain, with the rest obtained from reference TRBV5-1 and TRBJ2-7, is as follows: KAGVTQTPRYLIKTRGQQVTLSCSPISGHRSVSWYQQTPGQGLQFLFEYFSETQRNKGNFPGRFSGRQFSNSRSEMNVSTLELGDSALYLCASSFSLSWGATEQYFGPGTRLTVT.

This chain joins TRBV9 and TRBJ1-5; D unclear. V lost 6 bases and J 2 bases, leaving 21 bases between the germline ends. Germline assignment: CDR1 SGDLS and CDR2 YYNGEE. The CDR3 has 17 amino acids. CDR3 sequence (DNA): TGTGCCAGCAACCTTAGCGGCAGGCCCGGGTGCAATCAGCCCCAGCATTTT. This translates into CASNLSGRPGCNQPQHF.

This chain joins TRBV5-8 and TRBJ1-5, with 8 bases fitting TRBD1. The CDR3 extends over 14 amino acids. CDR1 and CDR2 (germline): SGHTS, YDEGEE. After removal of 4 bases from V and 5 bases from J, the junction contained 5 bases not matched to a gene. Written as DNA, the CDR3 is TGTGCCAGCAGCCTTGGACAGGGTGATCAGCCCCAGCATTTT. It specifies CASSLGQGDQPQHF. Based on the CDR3 plus reference TRBV5-8 and TRBJ1-5, the full variable domain is EAGVTQSPTHLIKTRGQQATLRCSPISGHTSVYWYQQALGLGLQFLLWYDEGEERNRGNFPPRFSGRQFPNYSSELNVNALELEDSALYLCASSLGQGDQPQHFGDGTRLSIL.

In DNA, the CDR3 is TGCGCCAGCAGCCAAGGTTTAGCGGGGGTGATCGGGACCTACAATGAGCAGTTCTTC. This sequence encodes CASSQGLAGVIGTYNEQFF. The V gene is TRBV4-1, the J gene TRBJ2-1, with 9 nucleotides matching TRBD2. This CDR3 region has 19 residues. Trimming removed 1 base from V and 2 bases from J; junction bases left unmatched: 12. Per germline, CDR1 MGHRA and CDR2 YSYEKL.

The chain recombines TRBV7-9 with TRBJ2-7, with a possible D match to TRBD1 (6 bases). CDR1 and CDR2 (germline): SEHNR, FQNEAQ (reference sequence). The length of the CDR3 is 15 residues. Trimming took off 5 bases at V and 5 bases at J, with 19 bases between the two ends. CDR3 amino acids: CASSRPGQPVHEQYF. CDR3 nucleotides: TGTGCCAGCAGCCGACCCGGACAGCCCGTCCACGAGCAGTACTTC.

This chain links TRBV28 with TRBJ2-1; 8 positions match TRBD2. Germline V lookup: CDR1 MDHEN, CDR2 SYDVKM. The CDR3 consists of 16 residues. V was pared by 2 bases and J by 0 bases, with 3 bases of the junction left unmatched. CDR3 loop: CASSLIAGSSYNEQFF. As DNA, the CDR3 is TGTGCCAGCAGTTTAATAGCGGGGAGCTCCTACAATGAGCAGTTCTTC.

This clone was recorded only once. The chain joins TRBV10-2 to TRBJ1-5; D ambiguous. The CDR3 consists of 14 residues. With 7 bases removed from V and 1 base from J, the gap between germline ends came to 11 bases. From germline, CDR1 is WSHSY and CDR2 SAAADI. CDR3 sequence reads: CASTVTSSNQPQHF. CDR3 coding DNA: TGCGCCAGCACCGTAACCTCAAGCAATCAGCCCCAGCATTTT.

The genes are TRBV9 and TRBJ2-5, with 9 positions matching TRBD1. This CDR3 spans 15 amino acids. Germline V gene data show CDR1 as SGDLS and CDR2 as YYNGEE. Trimming at V came to 4 bases and at J to 5 bases, leaving 9 bases not matched to a gene. CDR3 nucleotide sequence: TGTGCCAGCAGCCCGTGGACAGGGGCATGGGAGACCCAGTACTTC. Its translation: CASSPWTGAWETQYF. Combining the CDR3 with reference TRBV9 and TRBJ2-5 gives the whole variable domain DSGVTQTPKHLITATGQRVTLRCSPRSGDLSVYWYQQSLDQGLQFLIQYYNGEERAKGNILERFSAQQFPDLHSELNLSSLELGDSALYFCASSPWTGAWETQYFGPGTRLLVL.

CDR3 residues: CATSRDRNSPLHF. The CDR3 DNA reads TGTGCCACCAGCAGGGACAGGAATTCACCCCTCCACTTT. The J gene is TRBJ1-6, the V gene TRBV15, with 7 bases aligning to TRBD1. There are 13 residues in the CDR3. With 3 bases clipped from V and 7 bases from J, the junction kept 0 bases outside the gene matches. CDR1 is LNHNV and CDR2 is YYDKDF in the germline V gene (reference sequence).